These T cell receptor beta chains were read from a single sample in a study of early T cells in non-severe SARS-CoV-2 infection. MiXCR, run by TCRdb on the 5' RACE reads, gives a single entry per CDR3 protein. This sample has about 56,000 distinct CDR3 sequences, with 10% to 13% found just once. What was sequenced was whole blood. The receptors stem from an adult who was a healthcare worker with PCR-confirmed SARS-CoV-2 infection or an uninfected control (not recorded which). Both conserved end residues are trimmed from each CDR3. Fields, in order: V gene, J gene, CDR3 protein.

v_gene: TRBV7-3; j_gene: TRBJ2-4; CDR3aa: ASSLGLAGNIQY
v_gene: TRBV20-1; j_gene: TRBJ2-1; CDR3aa: SIEGGTSLSEQF
v_gene: TRBV4-3; j_gene: TRBJ2-3; CDR3aa: ASSQVGSADTQY
v_gene: TRBV7-3; j_gene: TRBJ2-1; CDR3aa: ASSLIGGTVNEQF
v_gene: TRBV4-3; j_gene: TRBJ1-2; CDR3aa: ASSQSGTGSDYGYT
v_gene: TRBV18; j_gene: TRBJ2-6; CDR3aa: ATAQGTGANVLT
v_gene: TRBV2; j_gene: TRBJ2-7; CDR3aa: ASSVGEYEQY
v_gene: TRBV20-1; j_gene: TRBJ2-7; CDR3aa: SARDNQRFSYEQY
v_gene: TRBV29-1; j_gene: TRBJ2-5; CDR3aa: SAYRVGQETQY
v_gene: TRBV7-3; j_gene: TRBJ2-5; CDR3aa: ASSLGSGRVETQY
v_gene: TRBV10-3; j_gene: TRBJ1-1; CDR3aa: AISERGVDTEVF